This T cell receptor (beta chain) was recovered during a study of blood T cells in healthy people across ages. Points from the study as a whole: Diversity estimates drawn from one million T cells were deemed underestimates. Naive T cell percentage and TCR beta diversity correlated strongly.

With a J-beta primer mix and a sample-barcoded 5' primer, a second PCR ran roughly 6 to 11 cycles. TCRdb independently ran MiXCR on the 5' RACE reads; one entry per CDR3 protein. The table lists over 1.5 million distinct CDR3 sequences, roughly 50% of them singletons. Staff drew around 10 milliliters of peripheral blood from each donor. Isolated PBMCs totaled at least 7 million in each sample. This clonotype has only one observation. What it binds is unknown. Sequencing was carried out using blood. This clonotype originated in a woman aged 40 to 49 in good health.

The CDR3 sequence: CASSFGGASSTDTQYF. The CDR3, as DNA: TGTGCCAGCAGCTTTGGGGGAGCTTCTAGCACAGATACGCAGTATTTT. The chain has TRBV11-3 and TRBJ2-3; D may match TRBD1 or TRBD2 (5 bases each). This CDR3 comprises 16 residues. Germline V lookup: CDR1 SGHNT, CDR2 YENEEA. Trimming left V 3 bases short and J 0 bases short, with 13 bases between.